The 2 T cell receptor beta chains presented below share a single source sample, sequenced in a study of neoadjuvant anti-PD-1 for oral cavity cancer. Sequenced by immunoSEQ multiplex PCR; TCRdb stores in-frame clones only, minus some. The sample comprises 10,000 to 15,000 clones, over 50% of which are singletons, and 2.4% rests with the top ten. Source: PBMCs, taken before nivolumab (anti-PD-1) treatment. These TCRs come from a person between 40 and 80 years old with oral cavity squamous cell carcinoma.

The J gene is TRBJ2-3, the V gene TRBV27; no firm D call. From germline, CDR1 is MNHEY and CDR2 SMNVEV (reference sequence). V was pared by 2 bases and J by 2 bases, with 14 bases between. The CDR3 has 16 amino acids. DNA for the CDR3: TGTGCCAGCAGTTTAGGACCTACTCCATACACAGATACGCAGTATTTT. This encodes CASSLGPTPYTDTQYF.

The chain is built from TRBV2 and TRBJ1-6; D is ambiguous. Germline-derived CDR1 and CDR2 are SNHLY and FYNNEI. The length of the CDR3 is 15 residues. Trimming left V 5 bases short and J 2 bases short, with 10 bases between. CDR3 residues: CASSQDRPYNSPLHF. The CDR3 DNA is TGTGCCAGCAGTCAAGATCGCCCCTATAATTCACCCCTCCACTTT.